The clone carrying this T cell receptor beta chain was seen only a few times. Its antigen remains unidentified. Patients between 18 and 65 years old had hyperthyroidism, newly diagnosed and lasting under 2 months. Lactation, pregnancy, other autoimmune disease or uncontrolled infection led to exclusion of patients. RNA transcripts yielded amplified TCR beta CDR3 regions. The study used the HTBI primer set for a first-round RT-PCR of the TCR CDR3. TCRdb recomputed calls from the multiplex PCR reads with MiXCR, one row per CDR3 protein. The sample has more than 350,000 distinct CDR3 sequences; approximately 15% are singletons. This sample is drawn from a study of T cells in Graves' hyperthyroidism and ophthalmopathy. Study-level results: A model using 13 V-J features told ophthalmopathy apart from stable hyperthyroidism. The blood repertoire included most of the expanded thyroid clonotypes above 0.001.

The sample comprised blood. The receptor's source is a woman in her thirties with Graves' hyperthyroidism.

The CDR3 loop reads CATSGMGRDSYNEQFF. In nucleotides, the CDR3 is TGTGCCACCAGTGGAATGGGCAGGGACTCCTACAATGAGCAGTTCTTC. V and J are TRBV24-1 and TRBJ2-1, with TRBD1 as a possible D gene (5 bases). CDR3 length: 16 residues. Trimming cost V 5 bases and J 0 bases, with 13 bases left between them. The germline V gene has CDR1 KGHDR and CDR2 SFDVKD.